The T cell receptor (beta chain) described here comes from a study of blood T cell repertoires in COVID-19. Germline V gives CDR1 SQVTM, CDR2 ANQGSEA. With 2 bases removed from V and 1 base from J, the gap between germline ends came to 11 bases. The CDR3 covers 15 residues. This clone was detected only once. Original methodology: By means of reference gene primer amplification, nucleated cell counts were estimated. Some clones are missing from TCRdb's copy, which holds only in-frame ones; the method was immunoSEQ multiplex PCR. Clone size and V and J calls were adopted from that table, with D and trimming inferred from the DNA. Of 300,000 to 400,000 clones listed, approximately 90% are singletons.

The TCR was taken from a man younger than 40 with COVID-19, enrolled during active disease. The chain combines TRBV29-1 with TRBJ2-2; D uncertain. The sequencing input was peripheral blood. The CDR3 nucleotides read TGCAGCGTTGAACCGGCAGGTGGGAACACCGGGGAGCTGTTTTTT. It encodes CSVEPAGGNTGELFF.